The 30 T cell receptor beta chains presented below share a single source sample, sequenced in a study of cytomegalovirus exposure and HLA in healthy donors. This PCR relied on a set of 60 Vbeta primers and 13 Jbeta primers. Sequencing was performed with immunoSEQ multiplex PCR; in TCRdb, only in-frame clones are kept and a portion is missing. The sample carries 75,000 to 90,000 clones, about three quarters recorded once. Sequencing was done on a sample of PBMCs. The receptors shown here come from a woman aged 40 to 50 in good health and CMV-seropositive.

The rearrangement links TRBV5-8 to TRBJ1-1; possibly TRBD1 for D (6 bases). Trimming shortened V by 6 bases and J by 0 bases, and 15 bases separated the two germline ends. This CDR3 comprises 15 residues. Germline CDR1 SGHTS, CDR2 YDEGEE. CDR3 region: CASTLGGTLNTEAFF. CDR3 coding DNA: TGTGCCAGCACCCTGGGAGGGACACTGAACACTGAAGCTTTCTTT.

In its sample, this clone was seen once. The rearrangement joins TRBV6-1 to TRBJ2-7; a weak D match, TRBD1 (6 bases). Trimming cost V 8 bases and J 5 bases, with 16 bases left between them. The germline CDR1 and CDR2 sequences are MNHNS and SASEGT. This CDR3 comprises 13 residues. CDR3 nucleotide sequence: TGTGCCAGCTGGGCAGGGGATCACCACGAGCAGTACTTC. It codes for CASWAGDHHEQYF.

A word on this clone: The germline gene is not matched at one end of the junction; a read error may be the cause. The J gene is TRBJ1-2, the V gene TRBV30, with TRBD1 identical over 10 bases. The CDR3 has 14 amino acids. Germline V gives CDR1 GTSNPN, CDR2 SVGIG (reference sequence). The CDR3 bases are TGTGCCTGGATTTCATCTTGGGACAGGGGTGGCTACCCCTTC. This gives the protein CAWISSWDRGGYPF.

The gene calls are TRBV7-9 and TRBJ1-3, with D unclear. This CDR3 is 14 amino acids long. V lost 5 bases and J lost 0, with 8 bases in between. Germline V gene sequence: CDR1 SEHNR, CDR2 FQNEAQ (reference sequence). CDR3 nucleotide sequence: TGTGCCAGCAGCCCTCGGGGCTCTGGAAACACCATATATTTT. Translated, it gives CASSPRGSGNTIYF.

This clone occurred once. CDR3: CASSLESRQGSYEQYF. The CDR3 DNA is TGTGCCAGCAGCTTAGAATCCAGACAGGGCTCCTACGAGCAGTACTTC. The chain links TRBV7-6 to TRBJ2-7; 7 bases align to TRBD1. Germline loops: CDR1 SGHVS, CDR2 FNYEAQ. The CDR3 contains 16 residues. V dropped 1 base and J dropped 0; count of bases not matched to a gene: 6. The full variable domain, with the rest looked up from reference TRBV7-6 and TRBJ2-7, is GAGVSQSPRYKVTKRGQDVALRCDPISGHVSLYWYRQALGQGPEFLTYFNYEAQQDKSGLPNDRFSAERPEGSISTLTIQRTEQRDSAMYRCASSLESRQGSYEQYFGPGTRLTVT.

V and J are TRBV12-5 and TRBJ1-2; the match to TRBD1 covers 7 bases. CDR1 and CDR2 (germline): LGHNT, FRNRAP. The CDR3 loop spans 14 amino acids. V lost 2 bases, J lost 8 bases, and 8 bases stayed unmatched. CDR3 sequence: CASGLPGQVEGYTF. The CDR3 bases are TGTGCTAGTGGTTTGCCCGGACAGGTAGAGGGCTACACCTTC. The variable domain in full, completed from reference TRBV12-5 and TRBJ1-2, reads DARVTQTPRHKVTEMGQEVTMRCQPILGHNTVFWYRQTMMQGLELLAYFRNRAPLDDSGMPKDRFSAEMPDATLATLKIQPSEPRDSAVYFCASGLPGQVEGYTFGSGTRLTVV.

The chain has TRBV9 and TRBJ1-3, with a tentative D call TRBD1 (6 bases). The CDR3 runs 17 residues. CDR1 SGDLS and CDR2 YYNGEE come from the germline V gene. Trimming took off 0 bases at V and 10 bases at J, with 23 bases between the two ends. The CDR3, as DNA: TGTGCCAGCAGCGTAGCCTCCCCAATAGGGGGGGAGGTGACCATATATTTT. Its protein is CASSVASPIGGEVTIYF.

The V gene is TRBV7-2, the J gene TRBJ1-2; 9 bases fit TRBD1. This CDR3 has 14 amino acids. Germline CDR1 is SGHTA and CDR2 is FQGNSA. V lost 5 bases and J lost 6; bases outside the gene matches: 7. CDR3 sequence: CASSQGTGRNGYTF. The CDR3 bases are TGTGCCAGCAGCCAAGGGACAGGGAGAAATGGCTACACCTTC.

V is TRBV11-2 and J is TRBJ2-7; 7 bases are a match to TRBD1. This CDR3 is 14 amino acids long. After removal of 5 bases from V and 5 bases from J, the junction contained 9 bases not matched to a gene. The germline V gene has CDR1 SGHAT and CDR2 FQNNGV. The CDR3 sequence is CASSLQVTGNEQYF. Written as DNA, the CDR3 is TGTGCCAGCAGCCTACAGGTGACAGGGAACGAGCAGTACTTC. Full variable domain (missing parts from reference TRBV11-2 and TRBJ2-7): EAGVAQSPRYKIIEKRQSVAFWCNPISGHATLYWYQQILGQGPKLLIQFQNNGVVDDSQLPKDRFSAERLKGVDSTLKIQPAKLEDSAVYLCASSLQVTGNEQYFGPGTRLTVT.

V is TRBV30 and J is TRBJ1-2; perhaps TRBD1 as D (6 bases). Germline lookup yields CDR1 GTSNPN and CDR2 SVGIG (reference sequence). The V end was cut by 0 bases, the J end by 7 bases, with 15 bases between. This CDR3 has 14 residues. The DNA for the CDR3 is TGTGCCTGGAGTGTACGCAGGGGTGAAGGTGGCTACACCTTC. This codes for CAWSVRRGEGGYTF. The full variable domain, with the rest looked up from reference TRBV30 and TRBJ1-2, is SQTIHQWPATLVQPVGSPLSLECTVEGTSNPNLYWYRQAAGRGLQLLFYSVGIGQISSEVPQNLSASRPQDRQFILSSKKLLLSDSGFYLCAWSVRRGEGGYTFGSGTRLTVV.

This clone was detected only a few times. The gene calls are TRBV6-5 and TRBJ2-1; TRBD2 matches 7 bases. The CDR3 spans 13 residues. The V gene's germline CDR1 is MNHEY and CDR2 SVGAGI. V dropped 4 bases and J dropped 6; count of bases not matched to a gene: 3. The CDR3, as DNA: TGTGCCAGCAGTTCGGGAGGCCCCAATGAGCAGTTCTTC. Protein product: CASSSGGPNEQFF.

This clone was seen more than once but under ten times. The gene calls are TRBV30 and TRBJ2-7, with no clear D. Germline values: CDR1 GTSNPN, CDR2 SVGIG (reference sequence). Between the trimmed V and J ends, which lost 2 bases and 3 bases, there was a span of 8 bases. The CDR3 spans 12 residues. The CDR3 is CAWSHSYYEQYF. The CDR3 nucleotides are TGTGCCTGGAGTCACAGTTACTACGAGCAGTACTTC.

The J gene is TRBJ1-5, the V gene TRBV19; TRBD1 matches 9 bases. Germline V gene data show CDR1 as LNHDA and CDR2 as SQIVND (reference sequence). This CDR3 spans 14 amino acids. The V segment lost 7 bases and the J segment 7 bases; nucleotides outside the gene matches: 8. CDR3 amino acids: CASTQDRGDQPQHF. CDR3 coding DNA: TGTGCCAGTACCCAGGACAGGGGAGACCAGCCCCAGCATTTT.

The chain carries TRBV5-6 and TRBJ2-3; TRBD1 aligns across 10 bases. The CDR3 is made up of 15 amino acids. Germline V lookup: CDR1 SGHDT, CDR2 YYEEEE. The trim removed 5 bases at V and 5 bases at J, leaving 8 bases unmatched. In nucleotides, the CDR3 is TGTGCCAGCAGATCCGGGACAGGGGTGTTAGATACGCAGTATTTT. Translated: CASRSGTGVLDTQYF.

The chain couples TRBV5-4 to TRBJ1-2; weak D call: TRBD1 (5 bases). Deletions cut 2 bases from V and 1 base from J, with 12 bases between. Germline V gene data show CDR1 as SGHNT and CDR2 as YYREEE (reference sequence). This CDR3 is built from 15 residues. CDR3 nucleotide sequence: TGTGCCAGCAGCTTTATGACAGAGGTTAACTATGGCTACACCTTC. Its translation is CASSFMTEVNYGYTF.

This clone was counted between two and nine times. V is TRBV5-1 and J is TRBJ2-5; 7 bases are a match to TRBD1. CDR1 and CDR2 (germline): SGHRS, YFSETQ. V shed 4 bases and J 2 bases; nucleotides not matched to a gene: 5. This CDR3 has 14 amino acids. The CDR3: CASSPPGQQETQYF. The DNA of the CDR3 is TGCGCCAGCAGCCCTCCGGGACAGCAAGAGACCCAGTACTTC.

The chain links TRBV2 to TRBJ1-2; unclear D gene. V lost 2 bases and J lost 1, with 5 bases in between. From germline, CDR1 is SNHLY and CDR2 FYNNEI. This CDR3 is 13 amino acids long. CDR3 nucleotides: TGTGCCAGCAGTGAAAACAGTAACTATGGCTACACCTTC. Amino acids: CASSENSNYGYTF.

The genes are TRBV18 and TRBJ1-2, with no clear D. Between the trimmed V and J ends, which lost 6 bases and 3 bases, there was a span of 14 bases. This CDR3 spans 14 amino acids. Germline V gene lookup returns CDR1 KGHSH and CDR2 LQKENI. CDR3 DNA sequence: TGTGCCAGCTCCGGTCTCCAATCCGACTATGGCTACACCTTC. Translated: CASSGLQSDYGYTF.

The chain recombines TRBV18 with TRBJ2-5; TRBD2 matches 8 bases. Germline V gives CDR1 KGHSH, CDR2 LQKENI. The CDR3 contains 17 residues. V shed 6 bases and J 5 bases; nucleotides not matched to a gene: 17. CDR3 nucleotides: TGTGCCAGCTCCCTAACGATAACTAGCGGCGAGTTGGAGACCCAGTACTTC. The encoded protein is CASSLTITSGELETQYF.

The chain combines TRBV28 with TRBJ2-7; 9 bases align to TRBD1. The germline V gene encodes CDR1 MDHEN and CDR2 SYDVKM. V was clipped by 0 bases and J by 5 bases; unmatched bases: 2. CDR3 size: 14 residues. The chain's CDR3 is CASSLWGQGDEQYF. The DNA for the CDR3 is TGTGCCAGCAGTTTATGGGGACAGGGCGACGAGCAGTACTTC.

The rearrangement uses TRBV9 and TRBJ2-1, with TRBD1 identical over 10 bases. CDR1 and CDR2 from the germline V gene are SGDLS and YYNGEE. V shed 4 bases, J shed 7 bases, and the junction held 5 bases outside the gene matches. The CDR3 extends over 14 amino acids. The CDR3 loop reads CASSLTDRGNEQFF. DNA for the CDR3: TGTGCCAGCAGCCTTACGGACAGGGGGAATGAGCAGTTCTTC.

J is TRBJ2-2 and V is TRBV5-4; D perhaps matches TRBD1 (5 bases). V was shortened by 2 bases and J by 7 bases, with 6 bases between the two germline ends. Germline CDR1 reads SGHNT; CDR2 reads YYREEE (reference sequence). This CDR3 is 12 amino acids long. CDR3: CASSLGVGELFF. In nucleotides, the CDR3 is TGTGCCAGCAGCTTAGGGGTCGGGGAGCTGTTTTTT.

The chain uses TRBV19 and TRBJ1-1, with unresolved D. The germline gives CDR1 LNHDA, CDR2 SQIVND (reference sequence). V was shortened by 0 bases and J by 2 bases, with 13 bases between the two germline ends. The CDR3 has 16 residues. The CDR3 reads CASSIDFLAENTEAFF. As DNA, the CDR3 is TGTGCCAGTAGTATAGATTTTCTGGCAGAAAACACTGAAGCTTTCTTT.

The sample holds one count of this clone. This chain joins TRBV30 and TRBJ2-6; no definite D call. The CDR3 extends over 15 amino acids. The V gene lost 2 bases and the J gene lost 0 bases, with 8 bases spanning the gap. CDR1 GTSNPN and CDR2 SVGIG come from the germline V gene (reference sequence). CDR3 protein: CAWSNGFSGANVLTF. Here the CDR3 DNA reads TGTGCCTGGAGTAATGGCTTCTCTGGGGCCAACGTCCTGACTTTC.

The genes are TRBV7-9 and TRBJ2-1, with D perhaps matching TRBD2 (6 bases). This CDR3 region has 12 residues. The V and J ends lost 4 bases and 10 bases respectively, with 11 bases between them. Germline V lookup: CDR1 SEHNR, CDR2 FQNEAQ (reference sequence). DNA of the CDR3: TGTGCCAGCAGCTACCAAGCGGGCGAGCAGTTCTTC. Protein: CASSYQAGEQFF.

This clone was observed once. The chain links TRBV25-1 to TRBJ2-2, with TRBD2 matching 14 bases. V was clipped by 4 bases and J by 0 bases; unmatched bases: 4. The CDR3 consists of 18 residues. Germline lookup yields CDR1 MGHDK and CDR2 SYGVNS. The CDR3 DNA reads as TGTGCCAGCAGTGCAAGGACTAGCGGGGGGACGAACACCGGGGAGCTGTTTTTT. Translated: CASSARTSGGTNTGELFF.

This chain uses TRBV2 with TRBJ2-5; TRBD2 agrees at 14 bases. With V trimmed by 5 bases and J by 5 bases, 7 bases remained unmatched. Looked up from germline, CDR1 is SNHLY and CDR2 is FYNNEI. This CDR3 has 16 residues. The CDR3 spells CASSRSRTSGGETQYF. As DNA, the CDR3 is TGTGCCAGCAGTCGCTCGAGGACTAGCGGGGGGGAGACCCAGTACTTC.

V is TRBV11-1 and J is TRBJ1-2, with D unclear. Per germline, CDR1 SGHAT and CDR2 FQDESV (reference sequence). V lost 4 bases and J 5 bases, leaving 17 bases between the germline ends. The CDR3 is made up of 15 amino acids. The CDR3 DNA reads as TGTGCCAGCAGCTCCGCGGGGTCAAAAAATTATGGCTACACCTTC. This encodes CASSSAGSKNYGYTF.

Many counts were recorded for this clone. This rearrangement joins TRBV5-4 to TRBJ2-7, with 9 bases aligning to TRBD1. Per the germline V gene, CDR1 is SGHNT and CDR2 is YYREEE (reference sequence). V was clipped by 2 bases and J by 3 bases; unmatched bases: 15. The CDR3 runs 18 residues. DNA for the CDR3: TGTGCCAGCAGCTTTAATAAAAGGACACAGGGGGCTATCTACGAGCAGTACTTC. Translation gives CASSFNKRTQGAIYEQYF.

This rearrangement joins TRBV7-2 to TRBJ2-2; TRBD2 matches at 8 bases. Germline CDR1 is SGHTA and CDR2 is FQGNSA. J was trimmed by 4 bases and V by 8 bases; bases with no gene match: 9. The CDR3 has 15 residues. CDR3 residues: CASLNIAGSTGELFF. CDR3 sequence (DNA): TGTGCCAGCCTCAATATAGCGGGGAGCACCGGGGAGCTGTTTTTT.